These 20 T cell receptor beta chains were sequenced from one sample in a study of T-cell reconstitution after alpha-beta-depleted transplantation in children (dated by TCRdb to between 2015 and 2016). The protocol used for the library was PCR. Data came from an Illumina HiSeq 2500. TCR libraries were prepared with molecular barcoding, using unique molecular identifiers to normalize TCRbeta repertoire quantification. TCRdb cleaned the public reads at Q25 with fastp, built clones with MiXCR and kept in-frame beta chains. Rows matching on CDR3 protein sequence are summarized as one entry with the most common DNA and genes. A total of around 250,000 distinct CDR3 sequences appear in this sample, roughly 26% of them only once. The ten largest clones capture roughly 2.5% of the sample. The sample's treatment or condition label, in plain terms: allogeneic hematopoietic cell transplantation with graft depleted of TCRalphabeta T cells and CD19 B cells.

The sample in question was PBMCs, obtained before TCRalphabeta/CD19-depleted stem cell transplant. These receptors all stem from a girl aged 2-10 years with Fanconi anemia, due to receive a stem cell transplant.

This clonotype has a handful of counts. The chain employs TRBV29-1 and TRBJ2-1, with a tentative D call TRBD1 (7 bases). This CDR3 is built from 12 residues. Trimming removed 6 bases at V and 8 bases at J, with 14 bases between. Germline V gives CDR1 SQVTM, CDR2 ANQGSEA. CDR3 loop: CSVATGTYEQFF. CDR3 DNA sequence: TGCAGCGTAGCGACAGGGACTTATGAGCAGTTCTTC.

The chain couples TRBV6-5 to TRBJ1-2; tentatively, D is TRBD1 (5 bases). The CDR3 covers 12 residues. Trimming stripped 7 bases from V and 5 bases from J, with 11 bases between. The germline V gene has CDR1 MNHEY and CDR2 SVGAGI. DNA of the CDR3: TGTGCCAGCATTTGGGGGGGATATGGCTACACCTTC. It codes for CASIWGGYGYTF.

This clonotype has a count of ten or more. The V call is TRBV20-1, the J call TRBJ2-7; D gene unclear. The V gene's germline CDR1 is DFQATT and CDR2 SNEGSKA (reference sequence). The ends were cut back, 2 bases at V and 3 bases at J, with 5 bases in the middle. The length of the CDR3 is 11 residues. The CDR3 DNA is TGCAGTGCTAGACGGAGCTACGAGCAGTACTTC. This translates into CSARRSYEQYF.

This clonotype showed up just a few times. This rearrangement joins TRBV11-2 to TRBJ2-5, with D maybe TRBD1 (5 bases). The CDR3 extends over 13 amino acids. Germline lookup yields CDR1 SGHAT and CDR2 FQNNGV. Trimming took off 5 bases at V and 1 base at J, with 8 bases between the two ends. CDR3: CASSGHSQETQYF. CDR3 in DNA: TGTGCCAGCAGCGGACACAGCCAAGAGACCCAGTACTTC. Looking up the rest from reference TRBV11-2 and TRBJ2-5 gives the full variable domain: EAGVAQSPRYKIIEKRQSVAFWCNPISGHATLYWYQQILGQGPKLLIQFQNNGVVDDSQLPKDRFSAERLKGVDSTLKIQPAKLEDSAVYLCASSGHSQETQYFGPGTRLLVL.

This clonotype was counted many times. The J gene is TRBJ2-1, the V gene TRBV20-1; 10 nucleotides agree with TRBD2. The CDR3 length is 16 residues. V lost 3 bases to trimming and J lost 3 bases; unmatched junction nucleotides: 8. Germline loops: CDR1 DFQATT, CDR2 SNEGSKA (reference sequence). CDR3 residues: CSASDLAGVHYNEQFF. CDR3 DNA sequence: TGCAGTGCTAGTGACCTAGCGGGAGTCCACTACAATGAGCAGTTCTTC.

This clonotype has only a few counts. The rearrangement uses TRBV20-1 and TRBJ2-1; D uncertain. V lost 5 bases to trimming and J lost 0 bases, with 14 bases between them. This CDR3 has 15 amino acids. Per the germline V gene, CDR1 is DFQATT and CDR2 is SNEGSKA (reference sequence). The CDR3: CSASTSFGSYNEQFF. The CDR3 coding sequence is TGCAGTGCTTCGACTTCGTTTGGCTCCTACAATGAGCAGTTCTTC.

This chain links TRBV7-2 with TRBJ1-1, with TRBD1 identical over 10 bases. This CDR3 is 17 amino acids long. Germline V gene sequence: CDR1 SGHTA, CDR2 FQGNSA. With V trimmed by 3 bases and J by 1 base, 8 bases remained unmatched. CDR3 nucleotide sequence: TGTGCCAGCAGCTTCCGGGACAGGGGTGGGGGGAACACTGAAGCTTTCTTT. The encoded protein is CASSFRDRGGGNTEAFF.

This clonotype was recorded at least ten times. This chain joins TRBV4-2 and TRBJ2-4; 11 nucleotides line up with TRBD1. In germline, CDR1 is LGHNA, CDR2 YNFKEQ. V was clipped by 4 bases and J by 0 bases; unmatched bases: 20. The CDR3 is 22 amino acids. CDR3 in DNA: TGTGCCAGCAGCCTGATCGGACAGGGGGCCGAGGGCGGACTACTAGCCAAAAACATTCAGTACTTC. Translated: CASSLIGQGAEGGLLAKNIQYF.

This clonotype was seen repeatedly, ten times or more. The CDR3 region is CASSVGLSGRRYEQYF. Written as DNA, the CDR3 is TGTGCCAGCAGTGTGGGACTCAGCGGGAGGAGGTACGAGCAGTACTTC. This chain joins TRBV25-1 and TRBJ2-7; 9 bases fit TRBD2. V dropped 4 bases and J dropped 4; count of bases not matched to a gene: 11. Germline V gene sequence: CDR1 MGHDK, CDR2 SYGVNS. The length of the CDR3 is 16 residues.

This clonotype was seen many times. The gene calls are TRBV4-1 and TRBJ2-4, with TRBD2 matching over 10 bases. The germline CDR1 and CDR2 sequences are MGHRA and YSYEKL. The V and J ends lost 4 bases and 5 bases, in that order; junction bases with no gene match: 8. This CDR3 spans 16 amino acids. The DNA for the CDR3 is TGCGCCAGCAGCCCGGAGCCACTAGCGGGGCAAAACATTCAGTACTTC. Its protein is CASSPEPLAGQNIQYF.

The J gene is TRBJ2-2, the V gene TRBV29-1; D is perhaps TRBD2 (6 bases). V lost 6 bases and J 3 bases, leaving 8 bases between the germline ends. Germline V gene lookup returns CDR1 SQVTM and CDR2 ANQGSEA. This CDR3 has 12 amino acids. The CDR3 reads CSVGGDTGELFF. CDR3 coding DNA: TGCAGCGTGGGGGGAGACACCGGGGAGCTGTTTTTT.

This clonotype was recorded a few times. The chain recombines TRBV7-2 with TRBJ1-3; 9 nucleotides align to TRBD1. Germline V CDR1 and CDR2: SGHTA, FQGNSA. This CDR3 has 14 residues. After removal of 4 bases from V and 8 bases from J, the junction contained 6 bases not matched to a gene. The CDR3 loop is CASSYQGQGYTIYF. CDR3 bases: TGTGCCAGCAGCTATCAGGGACAGGGATACACCATATATTTT. The full variable domain, rest sourced from reference TRBV7-2 and TRBJ1-3, is GAGVSQSPSNKVTEKGKDVELRCDPISGHTALYWYRQSLGQGLEFLIYFQGNSAPDKSGLPSDRFSAERTGGSVSTLTIQRTQQEDSAVYLCASSYQGQGYTIYFGEGSWLTVV.

The table lists this clonotype with many counts. The genes are TRBV20-1 and TRBJ2-1, with 9 bases fitting TRBD1. The CDR3 length is 15 residues. V lost 5 bases and J lost 6; bases outside the gene matches: 11. CDR1 and CDR2 from the germline V gene are DFQATT and SNEGSKA (reference sequence). The CDR3 protein is CSAPNGGTGSNEQFF. DNA for the CDR3: TGCAGTGCTCCTAATGGGGGGACAGGGAGCAATGAGCAGTTCTTC.

This clonotype was seen a handful of times. The rearrangement uses TRBV20-1 and TRBJ2-1; the match to TRBD2 covers 9 bases. The junction had 7 bases not matched to a gene; V was cut back by 3 bases and J by 7 bases. CDR1 is DFQATT and CDR2 is SNEGSKA in the germline V gene (reference sequence). The CDR3 runs to 14 residues. CDR3 coding DNA: TGCAGTGCTAGGCTAGCGGGAAGGGTGAATGAGCAGTTCTTC. As protein: CSARLAGRVNEQFF.

The chain uses TRBV23-1 and TRBJ2-1, with D tentatively TRBD1 or TRBD2 (5 bases each). TRBV23-1 is flagged as an ORF with uncertain function. The V and J ends lost 8 bases and 0 bases respectively, with 17 bases between them. The CDR3 is 16 amino acids. CDR3 in DNA: TGCGCCAGCGGCATTTTTAGCGACAGCTCCTACAATGAGCAGTTCTTC. Translating gives CASGIFSDSSYNEQFF.

This chain links TRBV5-1 with TRBJ2-1; TRBD2 agrees at 13 bases. The germline gives CDR1 SGHRS, CDR2 YFSETQ. The CDR3 is 15 residues long. V dropped 1 base and J dropped 8; count of bases not matched to a gene: 3. The CDR3: CASSLRTSGRYEQFF. The DNA for the CDR3 is TGCGCCAGCAGCTTGAGGACTAGCGGGAGATATGAGCAGTTCTTC.

V is TRBV20-1 and J is TRBJ2-1; D is undetermined. V dropped 1 base and J dropped 8 bases, with 18 bases sitting between them. CDR1 is DFQATT and CDR2 is SNEGSKA in the germline V gene (reference sequence). This CDR3 region has 15 residues. CDR3 region: CSARGMTDLRDEQFF. The CDR3 DNA follows: TGCAGTGCTAGAGGAATGACTGACCTCCGGGATGAGCAGTTCTTC.

The table lists this clonotype with many counts. This chain uses TRBV12-3 or TRBV12-4 with TRBJ1-2, with D possibly TRBD1 on 5 matching bases. The CDR3 has 13 residues. V was trimmed by 5 bases and J by 6 bases, leaving 13 bases between them. The CDR3 DNA sequence: TGTGCCAGCAGTCTTGGTGGGACCGATGGCTACACCTTC. This codes for CASSLGGTDGYTF.

The CDR3 loop is CASLSGRALVFYNEQFF. CDR3 in DNA: TGTGCCAGCCTTAGCGGGAGGGCCCTAGTCTTCTACAATGAGCAGTTCTTC. J is TRBJ2-1 and V is TRBV28; 11 bases agree with TRBD2. Germline V CDR1 and CDR2: MDHEN, SYDVKM. J was trimmed by 3 bases and V by 8 bases; bases with no gene match: 12. This CDR3 has 17 residues.

This chain uses TRBV5-1 with TRBJ2-1; TRBD2 aligns across 14 bases. Per germline, CDR1 SGHRS and CDR2 YFSETQ. V lost 3 bases to trimming and J lost 10 bases; unmatched junction nucleotides: 6. This CDR3 region has 15 residues. The CDR3 loop reads CASSWGTSGGEEQFF. The CDR3 DNA reads as TGCGCCAGCAGCTGGGGGACTAGCGGGGGAGAAGAGCAGTTCTTC.